Listed below are T cell receptor beta chains from one sample, sequenced in a study of shared clonotypes between healthy human individuals. The table came from immunoSEQ multiplex PCR; TCRdb's copy has only in-frame clones and leaves some out. The repertoire holds around 2,000,000 clones, with roughly 94% as singletons. What was sequenced was naive CD4+ T cells sorted from blood. The receptors here all came from a man aged 18 to 30 in good health. CDR3s include the opening cysteine and the closing phenylalanine or tryptophan. D genes are given only for firm matches. Expanded clones get a size class; other rows say once, few or many, or leave the size out.

v_gene	abundance	j_gene	d_gene	CDR3nt	CDR3aa
TRBV6-5	.	TRBJ1-3	.	TGTGCCAGCAGGGCCTCCGGCATCTCTGGAAACACCATATATTTT	CASRASGISGNTIYF
TRBV7-6	.	TRBJ1-2	.	TGTGCCAGCAGCCATCCCGGGGCGACGGGGGGCTATGGCTACACCTTC	CASSHPGATGGYGYTF
TRBV4-3	once	TRBJ1-1	.	TGCGCCAGCAGCCTCGGAGTATCTGGGACTGAAGCTTTCTTT	CASSLGVSGTEAFF
TRBV6-1	.	TRBJ2-5	TRBD1	TGTGCCAGCAGTGCCGGGACAGGGCGAGGCGAAGAGACCCAGTACTTC	CASSAGTGRGEETQYF
TRBV2	.	TRBJ1-1	.	TGTGCCAGCAGTGAAGGTCCGAACACTGAAGCTTTCTTT	CASSEGPNTEAFF
TRBV19	once	TRBJ1-1	.	TGTGCCAGTAGTTCTTTCCTCCAAACGGGACGCACTGAAGCTTTCTTT	CASSSFLQTGRTEAFF
TRBV4-1	.	TRBJ1-6	.	TGCGCCAGCAGCCAAGGGGGGACACCAGGTTCACCCCTCCACTTT	CASSQGGTPGSPLHF
TRBV13	.	TRBJ2-7	TRBD1	TGTGCCAGCAGCGTCCCCGGGACAGGGGCCTACGAGCAGTACTTC	CASSVPGTGAYEQYF
TRBV7-2	once	TRBJ2-3	.	TGTGCCAGCAGCTTAACTTTAGATTCAGGGGGGACGCAGTATTTT	CASSLTLDSGGTQYF
TRBV10-3	.	TRBJ2-1	.	TGTGCCATCAGCTCCCGGGGGTGGGGAACGAATGAGCAGTTCTTC	CAISSRGWGTNEQFF